These 26 T cell receptor beta chains came from one sample sequenced in a study of cytomegalovirus exposure and HLA in healthy donors. Primers included in the PCR were 60 Vbeta and 13 Jbeta primers. Here immunoSEQ multiplex PCR was the method, and the copy in TCRdb shows in-frame clones only, minus some. The sample has 110,000 or so clones, roughly 72% seen once. Sequenced material: PBMCs. The receptors shown here come from a middle-aged woman in good health and CMV-seropositive.

The chain carries TRBV4-2 and TRBJ1-6; D is ambiguous. Between the trimmed V and J ends, which lost 0 bases and 7 bases, there was a span of 13 bases. The CDR3 totals 16 residues. Germline V gene data show CDR1 as LGHNA and CDR2 as YNFKEQ. The CDR3 coding sequence is TGTGCCAGCAGCCAAGATCCCCAGACTAGGAATTCACCCCTCCACTTT. It encodes CASSQDPQTRNSPLHF.

This clone has just a few counts. The chain uses TRBV5-1 and TRBJ2-7; tentative D call: TRBD1 (6 bases). Trimming removed 5 bases from V and 5 bases from J, with 17 bases in between. Per the germline V gene, CDR1 is SGHRS and CDR2 is YFSETQ. The CDR3 runs 14 residues. The CDR3 sequence: CASRKSGTFHEQYF. In DNA form, the CDR3 reads TGCGCCAGCAGAAAATCCGGGACATTCCACGAGCAGTACTTC.

The V and J genes are TRBV5-1 and TRBJ1-6, with D unclear. Per germline, CDR1 SGHRS and CDR2 YFSETQ. Trimming cost V 0 bases and J 7 bases, with 8 bases left between them. This CDR3 has 14 amino acids. CDR3 bases: TGCGCCAGCAGCTTGGTGGCGGTCAATTCACCCCTCCACTTT. It yields the protein CASSLVAVNSPLHF.

The gene calls are TRBV7-9 and TRBJ2-3; TRBD2 might be the D (7 bases). The CDR3 has 16 amino acids. CDR1 is SEHNR, CDR2 FQNEAQ, per germline (reference sequence). V lost 0 bases, J lost 4 bases, and 14 bases lay in between. The chain's CDR3 is CASSLASGGQPDTQYF. The CDR3 DNA follows: TGTGCCAGCAGCTTAGCTTCCGGGGGGCAGCCAGATACGCAGTATTTT.

This clone was recorded once. This same CDR3 is encoded by further DNA sequences in the sample. The V call is TRBV5-4, the J call TRBJ2-3; 14 nucleotides agree with TRBD2. V lost 0 bases to trimming and J lost 4 bases; unmatched junction nucleotides: 1. Germline lookup yields CDR1 SGHNT and CDR2 YYREEE (reference sequence). The length of the CDR3 is 16 residues. This CDR3 reads CASSLGLAGGADTQYF. The CDR3 DNA reads as TGTGCCAGCAGCTTGGGACTAGCGGGAGGGGCAGATACGCAGTATTTT.

Here the CDR3 reads CASISGQGGSNQPQHF. In nucleotides, the CDR3 is TGTGCCAGCATCTCCGGACAGGGCGGCAGCAATCAGCCCCAGCATTTT. The rearrangement joins TRBV6-6 to TRBJ1-5; 8 positions agree with TRBD1. With V trimmed by 7 bases and J by 1 base, 9 bases remained unmatched. Germline V CDR1 and CDR2: MNHNY, SVGAGI (reference sequence). The CDR3 covers 16 residues.

V usage is TRBV19 and J usage is TRBJ1-1, with TRBD1 identical over 10 bases. CDR3 length: 15 residues. Germline CDR1 and CDR2: LNHDA and SQIVND (reference sequence). The junction had 8 bases not matched to a gene; V was cut back by 6 bases and J by 4 bases. The DNA for the CDR3 is TGTGCCAGTAGCCCGCGGGGGACAGGGGTCACTGAAGCTTTCTTT. Residues: CASSPRGTGVTEAFF. Together with reference TRBV19 and TRBJ1-1, the CDR3 gives the full variable domain: DGGITQSPKYLFRKEGQNVTLSCEQNLNHDAMYWYRQDPGQGLRLIYYSQIVNDFQKGDIAEGYSVSREKKESFPLTVTSAQKNPTAFYLCASSPRGTGVTEAFFGQGTRLTVV.

V and J are TRBV5-1 and TRBJ2-6, with unresolved D. CDR1 is SGHRS, CDR2 YFSETQ, per germline. V was clipped by 0 bases and J by 1 base, with 11 bases between them. The CDR3 spans 17 residues. CDR3 sequence: CASSLGALLSGANVLTF. CDR3 DNA sequence: TGCGCCAGCAGCTTGGGGGCCTTATTGTCTGGGGCCAACGTCCTGACTTTC. The entire variable domain, with the rest obtained from reference TRBV5-1 and TRBJ2-6, is as follows: KAGVTQTPRYLIKTRGQQVTLSCSPISGHRSVSWYQQTPGQGLQFLFEYFSETQRNKGNFPGRFSGRQFSNSRSEMNVSTLELGDSALYLCASSLGALLSGANVLTFGAGSRLTVL.

This chain uses TRBV27 with TRBJ1-3; D may be TRBD1 (6 bases). Trimming took 8 bases from V and 4 from J, leaving 18 bases between them. The CDR3 runs to 15 residues. From germline, CDR1 is MNHEY and CDR2 SMNVEV (reference sequence). CDR3 sequence reads: CASAITGGGGNTIYF. The CDR3 DNA is TGTGCCAGCGCCATCACGGGGGGCGGCGGAAACACCATATATTTT.

With respect to this clone: One end of the junction does not line up with germline, which may come from a read error. V and J are TRBV7-9 and TRBJ2-5; 8 positions agree with TRBD2. The CDR3 is 17 amino acids. CDR1 SEHNR and CDR2 FQNEAQ come from the germline V gene (reference sequence). The CDR3 protein is CSSSLGPAGGGQETQYF. The CDR3 coding sequence is TGTTCCAGCAGCTTAGGACCCGCCGGCGGGGGGCAAGAGACCCAGTACTTC.

This clone was detected only once. Other DNA sequences in this specimen translate into the identical CDR3. V and J are TRBV6-1 and TRBJ1-5; TRBD1 matches 7 bases. V lost 4 bases to trimming and J lost 1 base; unmatched junction nucleotides: 1. Looked up from germline, CDR1 is MNHNS and CDR2 is SASEGT. CDR3 length equals 14 residues. CDR3 nucleotide sequence: TGTGCCAGCAGTGGACAGGGAAGCAATCAGCCCCAGCATTTT. Translation gives CASSGQGSNQPQHF.

The chain uses TRBV5-1 and TRBJ2-5, with 8 bases aligning to TRBD2. The junction had 4 bases not matched to a gene; V was cut back by 1 base and J by 2 bases. CDR3 length: 15 residues. Looked up from germline, CDR1 is SGHRS and CDR2 is YFSETQ. CDR3 sequence reads: CASSLSQREQETQYF. The DNA for the CDR3 is TGCGCCAGCAGCTTGTCCCAGCGGGAGCAAGAGACCCAGTACTTC.

The genes are TRBV12-5 and TRBJ2-1; TRBD2 agrees at 8 bases. Trimming removed 5 bases from V and 0 bases from J; junction bases left unmatched: 6. Germline CDR1 is LGHNT and CDR2 is FRNRAP. The CDR3 covers 16 residues. The CDR3 nucleotides read TGTGCTAGTGGTCTCGGACTAGCAGGCTCCTACAATGAGCAGTTCTTC. Amino acids: CASGLGLAGSYNEQFF.

This chain uses TRBV7-8 with TRBJ2-3; 7 nucleotides line up with TRBD2. The CDR3 sequence is 16 residues long. Trimming cost V 1 base and J 3 bases; bases outside gene matches: 7. Looked up from germline, CDR1 is SGHVS and CDR2 is FQNEAQ. The CDR3 nucleotides read TGTGCCAGCAGCTTAGTAGGGGCGGGGGATACAGATACGCAGTATTTT. This sequence encodes CASSLVGAGDTDTQYF.

This clone has a handful of counts. The V call is TRBV9, the J call TRBJ2-5; 9 bases fit TRBD2. Trimming removed 0 bases from V and 5 bases from J; junction bases left unmatched: 8. This CDR3 has 16 residues. From germline, CDR1 is SGDLS and CDR2 YYNGEE. The CDR3 bases are TGTGCCAGCAGCGTAGGGATTAGCGGGGGCATGGAGACCCAGTACTTC. Protein product: CASSVGISGGMETQYF.

The CDR3: CASSEGGTGELFF. In DNA, the CDR3 is TGTGCCAGCAGCGAAGGAGGCACCGGGGAGCTGTTTTTT. The chain is built from TRBV9 and TRBJ2-2, with D perhaps TRBD2 (5 bases). This CDR3 region has 13 residues. V lost 3 bases to trimming and J lost 4 bases, with 7 bases between them. The germline gives CDR1 SGDLS, CDR2 YYNGEE.

This clone was detected only once. The V call is TRBV12-5, the J call TRBJ2-1; D is uncertain. V was trimmed by 5 bases and J by 4 bases, leaving 3 bases between them. The CDR3 covers 11 residues. Germline values: CDR1 LGHNT, CDR2 FRNRAP. CDR3 sequence: CASGPYNEQFF. DNA of the CDR3: TGTGCTAGTGGTCCATACAATGAGCAGTTCTTC.

As for this clone: Other DNA sequences from this sample encode an identical CDR3 as well. The rearrangement links TRBV19 to TRBJ2-1; 10 nucleotides line up with TRBD2. CDR3 length: 14 residues. Germline V lookup: CDR1 LNHDA, CDR2 SQIVND (reference sequence). The V gene end was trimmed by 4 bases and the J gene end by 4 bases; junction bases not matched to a gene: 1. In DNA form, the CDR3 reads TGTGCCAGTAGTACTAGCGGGGGATACAATGAGCAGTTCTTC. Its translation: CASSTSGGYNEQFF.

The chain combines TRBV30 with TRBJ1-6, with 7 positions matching TRBD1. The ends lost 4 bases at V and 0 bases at J; junction bases unmatched: 6. This CDR3 comprises 16 residues. Per the germline V gene, CDR1 is GTSNPN and CDR2 is SVGIG (reference sequence). DNA of the CDR3: TGTGCCTGGACAGGGGGTAGGAGCTCCTATAATTCACCCCTCCACTTT. Amino acids: CAWTGGRSSYNSPLHF.

V is TRBV28 and J is TRBJ2-1, with a tentative D call TRBD2 (6 bases). Germline CDR1 and CDR2: MDHEN and SYDVKM. The length of the CDR3 is 16 residues. The ends were cut back, 6 bases at V and 0 bases at J, with 15 bases in the middle. CDR3 protein: CASRRSGFSSYNEQFF. CDR3 coding DNA: TGTGCCAGCAGACGAAGCGGGTTCAGCTCCTACAATGAGCAGTTCTTC.

The chain recombines TRBV7-2 with TRBJ2-5, with 12 bases that match TRBD2. CDR3 length: 17 amino acids. CDR1 and CDR2 (germline): SGHTA, FQGNSA. Losses at the gene ends were 1 base for V and 1 base for J; bases not matched to a gene: 4. CDR3 protein: CASSLDWTSGAQETQYF. CDR3 coding DNA: TGTGCCAGCAGCTTAGATTGGACTAGCGGGGCCCAAGAGACCCAGTACTTC. Complete variable domain (other parts from reference TRBV7-2 and TRBJ2-5): GAGVSQSPSNKVTEKGKDVELRCDPISGHTALYWYRQSLGQGLEFLIYFQGNSAPDKSGLPSDRFSAERTGGSVSTLTIQRTQQEDSAVYLCASSLDWTSGAQETQYFGPGTRLLVL.

The J gene is TRBJ2-1, the V gene TRBV7-2; the D is unclear. CDR1 and CDR2 (germline): SGHTA, FQGNSA. The germline V and J ends were trimmed by 5 bases and 6 bases, with 11 bases remaining between them. CDR3 size: 13 residues. The CDR3 region is CASSPQGGNEQFF. The CDR3 DNA sequence: TGTGCCAGCAGCCCCCAAGGCGGCAATGAGCAGTTCTTC.

Here the CDR3 DNA reads TGTGCCAGCAGTGACGTGATGGGGGCTGATGGCTACACCTTC. Amino acids: CASSDVMGADGYTF. The rearrangement joins TRBV2 to TRBJ1-2, with D perhaps TRBD1 (6 bases). The germline V gene encodes CDR1 SNHLY and CDR2 FYNNEI. V gave up 3 bases and J gave up 6 bases, with 14 bases separating them. This CDR3 has 14 residues.

The rearrangement links TRBV12-5 to TRBJ2-5; TRBD2 might be the D (6 bases). The germline CDR1 and CDR2 sequences are LGHNT and FRNRAP. This CDR3 comprises 15 residues. Trimming took 2 bases from V and 3 from J, leaving 13 bases between them. The CDR3 DNA is TGTGCTAGTGGTTTGTTCGGGGGAGGAAAAGAGACCCAGTACTTC. It yields the protein CASGLFGGGKETQYF.

The chain is built from TRBV4-1 and TRBJ2-1; D ambiguous. This CDR3 is built from 16 residues. Trimming removed 0 bases from V and 0 bases from J, with 9 bases in between. The germline V gene has CDR1 MGHRA and CDR2 YSYEKL. CDR3 loop: CASSQDRGPSYNEQFF. In DNA, the CDR3 is TGCGCCAGCAGCCAAGATCGTGGCCCCTCCTACAATGAGCAGTTCTTC.

The chain links TRBV5-1 to TRBJ2-5; 9 bases match TRBD2. This CDR3 is 13 amino acids long. The J segment lost 2 bases and the V segment lost 7 bases, leaving 3 bases of the junction unmatched. CDR1 is SGHRS, CDR2 YFSETQ, per germline. CDR3 loop: CASQGLAQETQYF. The CDR3 nucleotides are TGCGCCAGCCAGGGACTAGCACAAGAGACCCAGTACTTC.